This section outlines one T cell receptor beta chain sequence together with its context. No antigen is known for it. Version v3.0 of the immunoSEQ assay ran at survey level. The repertoire was sequenced with immunoSEQ multiplex PCR; TCRdb's copy has only in-frame clones and lacks some. The table shows about 28,000 clones, with about 95% occurring only once. The sample is drawn from a study of long-term antiretroviral therapy in people with HIV. Germline V CDR1 and CDR2: SGHDT, YYEEEE. There are 15 residues in the CDR3. V was pared by 0 bases and J by 3 bases, with 5 bases of the junction left unmatched. Study-wide findings and caveats: Transplant-donor-level diversity was not reached after ART, though diversity increased.

This TCR came from a young man with HIV. The rearrangement links TRBV5-6 to TRBJ2-7, with 8 bases fitting TRBD1. This specimen was unsorted PBMCs, taken 6 to 6.5 years after starting antiretroviral therapy. CDR3 nucleotides: TGTGCCAGCAGCTTGGCCGGGACAGGTTACTACGAGCAGTACTTC. It encodes CASSLAGTGYYEQYF.